This entry describes one TCR beta chain. The V segment lost 5 bases and the J segment 7 bases; nucleotides outside the gene matches: 9. Germline CDR1 is MNHEY and CDR2 is SMNVEV (reference sequence). The CDR3 runs 15 residues. In the original analysis: For nucleated cells, counts were estimated from reference gene primer amplification. TCRdb's table, derived via immunoSEQ multiplex PCR, lists solely in-frame clones and lacks some. The DNA was the basis for D and trimming; V, J and clone size are from that table. The table shows some 50,000 clones, with 78% occurring only once. This entry belongs to a study of blood T cell repertoires in COVID-19.

The chain has TRBV27 and TRBJ2-7; 12 bases fit TRBD2. This TCR was recovered from a human donor in a cohort sampled during active COVID-19. Sequencing input: peripheral blood. The CDR3 sequence is CASSASSGRAEEQYF. The CDR3 DNA is TGTGCCAGCAGTGCCTCTAGCGGGAGGGCTGAAGAGCAGTACTTC.